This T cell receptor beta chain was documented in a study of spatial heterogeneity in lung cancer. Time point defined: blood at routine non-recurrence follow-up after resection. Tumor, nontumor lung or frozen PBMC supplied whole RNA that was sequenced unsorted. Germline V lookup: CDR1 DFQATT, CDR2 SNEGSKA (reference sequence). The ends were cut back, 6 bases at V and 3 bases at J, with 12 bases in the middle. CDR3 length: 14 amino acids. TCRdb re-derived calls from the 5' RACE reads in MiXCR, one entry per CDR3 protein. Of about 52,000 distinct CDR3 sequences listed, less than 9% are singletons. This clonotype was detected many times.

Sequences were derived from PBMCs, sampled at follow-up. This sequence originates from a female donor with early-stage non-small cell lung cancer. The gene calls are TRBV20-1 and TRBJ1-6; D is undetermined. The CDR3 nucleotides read TGCAGTGCGGCATACGACCGCTATAATTCACCCCTCCACTTT. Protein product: CSAAYDRYNSPLHF.